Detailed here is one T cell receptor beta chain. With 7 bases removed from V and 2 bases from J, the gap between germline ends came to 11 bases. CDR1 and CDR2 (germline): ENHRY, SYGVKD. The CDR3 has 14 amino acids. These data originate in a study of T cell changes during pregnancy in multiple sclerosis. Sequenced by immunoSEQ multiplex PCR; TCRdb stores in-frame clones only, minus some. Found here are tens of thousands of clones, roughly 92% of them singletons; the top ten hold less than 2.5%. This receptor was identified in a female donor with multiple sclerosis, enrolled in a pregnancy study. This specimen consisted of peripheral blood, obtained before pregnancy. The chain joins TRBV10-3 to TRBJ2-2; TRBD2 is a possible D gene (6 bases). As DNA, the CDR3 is TGTGCCATCATGGGACTCGCCAACACCGGGGAGCTGTTTTTT. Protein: CAIMGLANTGELFF.